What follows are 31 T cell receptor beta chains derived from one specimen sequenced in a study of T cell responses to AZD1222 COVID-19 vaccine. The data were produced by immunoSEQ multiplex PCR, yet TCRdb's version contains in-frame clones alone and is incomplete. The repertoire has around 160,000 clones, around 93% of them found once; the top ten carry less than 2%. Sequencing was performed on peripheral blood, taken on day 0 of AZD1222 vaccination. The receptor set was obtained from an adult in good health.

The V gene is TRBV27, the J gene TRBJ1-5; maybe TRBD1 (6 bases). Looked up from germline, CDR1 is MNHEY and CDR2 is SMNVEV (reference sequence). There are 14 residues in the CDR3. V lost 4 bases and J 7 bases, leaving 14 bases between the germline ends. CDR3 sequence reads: CASSSTGIGQPQHF. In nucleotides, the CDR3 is TGTGCCAGCAGTTCAACAGGGATCGGCCAGCCCCAGCATTTT.

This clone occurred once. CDR3 coding DNA: TGTGCCAGTACTGGGACAGGGAGCAATCAGCCCCAGCATTTT. Amino acid sequence: CASTGTGSNQPQHF. V gene TRBV19 combines with J gene TRBJ1-5, with 9 bases aligning to TRBD1. The CDR3 runs 14 residues. J lost 1 base, V lost 7 bases, and 2 bases had no gene match. Per the germline V gene, CDR1 is LNHDA and CDR2 is SQIVND (reference sequence).

CDR3 protein: CASSTTAGTYNEQFF. The CDR3 region has the DNA TGCGCCAGCAGCACCACCGCCGGGACTTACAATGAGCAGTTCTTC. The chain carries TRBV5-1 and TRBJ2-1; a possible D gene is TRBD2 (6 bases). Germline V gene sequence: CDR1 SGHRS, CDR2 YFSETQ. CDR3 length: 15 amino acids. The germline V and J ends were trimmed by 4 bases and 4 bases, with 15 bases remaining between them.

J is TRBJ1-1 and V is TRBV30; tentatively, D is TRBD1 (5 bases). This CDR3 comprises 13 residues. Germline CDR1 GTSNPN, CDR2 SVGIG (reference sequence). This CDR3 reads CASTGLGGTEAFF. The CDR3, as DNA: TGTGCTTCCACGGGGCTCGGGGGTACTGAAGCTTTCTTT.

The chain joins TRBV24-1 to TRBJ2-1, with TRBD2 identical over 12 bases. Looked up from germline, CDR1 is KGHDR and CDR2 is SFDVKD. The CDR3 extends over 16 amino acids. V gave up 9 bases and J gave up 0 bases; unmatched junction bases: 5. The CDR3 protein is CATGGTSGYSYNEQFF. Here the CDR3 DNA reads TGTGCCACCGGGGGGACTAGCGGGTACTCCTACAATGAGCAGTTCTTC.

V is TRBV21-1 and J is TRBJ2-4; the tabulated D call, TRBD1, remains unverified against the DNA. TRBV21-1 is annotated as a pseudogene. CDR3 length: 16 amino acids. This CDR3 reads CASSKSIPGMGNIQYF. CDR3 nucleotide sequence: TGTGCCAGCAGCAAATCCATTCCAGGGATGGGGAACATTCAGTACTTC.

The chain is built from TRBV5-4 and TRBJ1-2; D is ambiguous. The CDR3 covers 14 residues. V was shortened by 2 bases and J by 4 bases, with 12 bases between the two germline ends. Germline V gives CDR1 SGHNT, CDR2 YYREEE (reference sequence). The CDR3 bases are TGTGCCAGCAGCTTCCCGCCCCCTACCTATGGCTACACCTTC. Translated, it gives CASSFPPPTYGYTF.

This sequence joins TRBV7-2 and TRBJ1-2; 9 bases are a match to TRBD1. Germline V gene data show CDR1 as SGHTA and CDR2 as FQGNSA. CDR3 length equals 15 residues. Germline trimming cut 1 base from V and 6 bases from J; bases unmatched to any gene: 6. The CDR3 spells CASSLVQGAKDGYTF. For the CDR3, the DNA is TGTGCCAGCAGCTTAGTACAGGGGGCTAAGGATGGCTACACCTTC.

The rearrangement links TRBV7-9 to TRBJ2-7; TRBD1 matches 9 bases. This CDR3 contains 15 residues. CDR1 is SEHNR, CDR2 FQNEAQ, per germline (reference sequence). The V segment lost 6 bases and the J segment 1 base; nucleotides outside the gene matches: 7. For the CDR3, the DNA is TGTGCCAGCAGTTCGGGACAGGGAGGATCCTACGAGCAGTACTTC. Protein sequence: CASSSGQGGSYEQYF.

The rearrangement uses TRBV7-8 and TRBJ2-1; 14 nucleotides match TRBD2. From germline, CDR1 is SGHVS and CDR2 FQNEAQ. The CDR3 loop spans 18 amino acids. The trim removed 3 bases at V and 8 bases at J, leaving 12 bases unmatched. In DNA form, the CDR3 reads TGTGCCAGCAGCTTTGCTAGTAGGGGACTAGCGGGAGTGGATGAGCAGTTCTTC. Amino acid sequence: CASSFASRGLAGVDEQFF.

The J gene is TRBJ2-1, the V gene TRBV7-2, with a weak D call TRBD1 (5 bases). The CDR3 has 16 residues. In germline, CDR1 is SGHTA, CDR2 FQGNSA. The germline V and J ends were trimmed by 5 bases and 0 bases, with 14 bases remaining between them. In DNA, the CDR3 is TGTGCCAGCAGCCTCAGCCCAGGGCCCTCCTACAATGAGCAGTTCTTC. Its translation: CASSLSPGPSYNEQFF.

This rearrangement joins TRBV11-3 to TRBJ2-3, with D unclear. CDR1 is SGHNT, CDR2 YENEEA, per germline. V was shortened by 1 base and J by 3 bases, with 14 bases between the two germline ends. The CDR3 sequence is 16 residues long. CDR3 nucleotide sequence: TGTGCCAGCAGCTTAGGCTTGACCCGAGGTACAGATACGCAGTATTTT. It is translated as CASSLGLTRGTDTQYF.

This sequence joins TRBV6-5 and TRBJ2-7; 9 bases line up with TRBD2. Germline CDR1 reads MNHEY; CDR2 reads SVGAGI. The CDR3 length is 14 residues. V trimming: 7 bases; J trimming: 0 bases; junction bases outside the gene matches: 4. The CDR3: CASIRREGSYEQYF. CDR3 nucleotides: TGTGCCAGCATTAGGCGGGAGGGCTCCTACGAGCAGTACTTC.

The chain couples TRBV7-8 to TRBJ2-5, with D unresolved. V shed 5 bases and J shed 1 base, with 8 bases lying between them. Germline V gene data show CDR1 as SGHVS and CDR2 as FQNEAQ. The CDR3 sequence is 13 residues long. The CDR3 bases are TGTGCCAGCAGCCGGACGGTCCAAGAGACCCAGTACTTC. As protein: CASSRTVQETQYF.

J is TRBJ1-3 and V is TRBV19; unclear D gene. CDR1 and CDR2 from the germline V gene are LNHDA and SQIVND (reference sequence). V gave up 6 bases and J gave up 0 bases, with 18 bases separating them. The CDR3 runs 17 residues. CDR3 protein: CASRTSWETSSGNTIYF. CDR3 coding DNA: TGTGCCAGTAGAACCTCCTGGGAGACTTCCTCTGGAAACACCATATATTTT.

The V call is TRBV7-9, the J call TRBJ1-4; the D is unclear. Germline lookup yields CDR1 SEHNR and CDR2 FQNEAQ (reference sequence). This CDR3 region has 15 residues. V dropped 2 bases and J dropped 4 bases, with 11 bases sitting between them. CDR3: CASSLRTDHNEKLFF. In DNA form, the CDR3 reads TGTGCCAGCAGCTTACGTACGGACCATAATGAAAAACTGTTTTTT.

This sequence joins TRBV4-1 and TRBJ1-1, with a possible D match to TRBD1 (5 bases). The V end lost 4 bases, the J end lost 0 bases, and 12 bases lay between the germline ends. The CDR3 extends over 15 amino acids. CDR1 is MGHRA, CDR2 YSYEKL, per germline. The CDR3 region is CASSLRDGLNTEAFF. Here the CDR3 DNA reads TGCGCCAGCAGCCTTCGGGACGGTCTGAACACTGAAGCTTTCTTT.

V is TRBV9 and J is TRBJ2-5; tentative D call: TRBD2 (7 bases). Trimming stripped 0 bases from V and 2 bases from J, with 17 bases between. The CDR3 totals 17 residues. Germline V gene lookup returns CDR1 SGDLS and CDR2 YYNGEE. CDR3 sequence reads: CASSVAPEGGGQETQYF. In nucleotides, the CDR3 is TGTGCCAGCAGCGTAGCTCCGGAGGGAGGGGGTCAAGAGACCCAGTACTTC.

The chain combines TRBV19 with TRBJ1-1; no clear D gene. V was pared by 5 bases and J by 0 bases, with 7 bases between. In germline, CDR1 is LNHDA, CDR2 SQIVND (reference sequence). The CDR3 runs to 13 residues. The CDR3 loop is CASSPMVNTEAFF. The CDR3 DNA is TGTGCCAGTAGTCCGATGGTGAACACTGAAGCTTTCTTT.

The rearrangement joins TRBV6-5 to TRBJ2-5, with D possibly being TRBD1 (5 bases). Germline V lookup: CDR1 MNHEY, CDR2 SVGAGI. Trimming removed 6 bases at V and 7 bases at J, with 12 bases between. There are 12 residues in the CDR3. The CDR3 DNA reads TGTGCCAGCAGCCTTACCCAGGGGACCCAGTACTTC. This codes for CASSLTQGTQYF.

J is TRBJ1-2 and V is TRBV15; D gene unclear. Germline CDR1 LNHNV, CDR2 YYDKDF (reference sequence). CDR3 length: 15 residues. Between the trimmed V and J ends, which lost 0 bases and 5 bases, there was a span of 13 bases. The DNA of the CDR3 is TGTGCCACCAGCAGAGATGGGGTGGGAGTTTATGGCTACACCTTC. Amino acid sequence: CATSRDGVGVYGYTF.

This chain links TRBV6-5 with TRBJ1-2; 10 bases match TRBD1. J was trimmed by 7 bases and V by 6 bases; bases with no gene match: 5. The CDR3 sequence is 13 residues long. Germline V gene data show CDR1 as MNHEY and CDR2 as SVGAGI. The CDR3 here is CASRRQGALGYTF. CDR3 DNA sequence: TGTGCCAGCAGGCGACAGGGGGCGCTTGGCTACACCTTC.

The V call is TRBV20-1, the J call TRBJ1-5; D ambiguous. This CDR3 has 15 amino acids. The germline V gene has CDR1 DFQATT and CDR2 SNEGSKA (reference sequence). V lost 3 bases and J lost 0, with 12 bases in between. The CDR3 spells CSASNTVNSNQPQHF. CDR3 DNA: TGCAGTGCTAGTAATACGGTGAATAGCAATCAGCCCCAGCATTTT.

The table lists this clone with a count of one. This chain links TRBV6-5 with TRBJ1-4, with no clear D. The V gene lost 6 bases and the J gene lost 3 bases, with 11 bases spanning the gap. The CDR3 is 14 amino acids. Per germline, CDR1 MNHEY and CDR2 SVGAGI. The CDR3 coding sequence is TGTGCCAGCAGCCTATACACCGCTAATGAAAAACTGTTTTTT. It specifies CASSLYTANEKLFF.

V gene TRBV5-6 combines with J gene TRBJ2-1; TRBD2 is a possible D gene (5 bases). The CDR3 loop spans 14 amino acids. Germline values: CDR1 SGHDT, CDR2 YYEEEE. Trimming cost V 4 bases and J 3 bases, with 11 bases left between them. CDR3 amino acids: CASSTGDVYNEQFF. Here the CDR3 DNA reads TGTGCCAGCAGCACCGGGGATGTCTACAATGAGCAGTTCTTC.

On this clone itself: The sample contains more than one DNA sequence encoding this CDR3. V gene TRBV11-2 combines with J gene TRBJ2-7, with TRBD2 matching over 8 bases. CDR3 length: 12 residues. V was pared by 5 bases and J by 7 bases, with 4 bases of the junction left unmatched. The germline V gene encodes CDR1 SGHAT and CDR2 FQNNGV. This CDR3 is CASSLPGGEQYF. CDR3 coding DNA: TGTGCCAGCAGCCTCCCGGGGGGGGAGCAGTACTTC.

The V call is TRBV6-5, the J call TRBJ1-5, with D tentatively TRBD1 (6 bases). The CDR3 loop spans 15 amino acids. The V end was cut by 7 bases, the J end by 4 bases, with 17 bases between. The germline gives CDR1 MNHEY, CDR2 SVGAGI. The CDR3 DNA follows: TGTGCCAGCAAGACAGGCCCTCCTGCTAATCAGCCCCAGCATTTT. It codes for CASKTGPPANQPQHF.

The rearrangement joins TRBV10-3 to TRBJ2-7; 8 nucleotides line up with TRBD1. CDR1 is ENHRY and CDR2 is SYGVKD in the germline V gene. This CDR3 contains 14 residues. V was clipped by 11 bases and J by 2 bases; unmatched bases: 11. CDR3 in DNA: TGTGCCGCGGGACAGACAGGGGAGCCCTACGAGCAGTACTTC. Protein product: CAAGQTGEPYEQYF.

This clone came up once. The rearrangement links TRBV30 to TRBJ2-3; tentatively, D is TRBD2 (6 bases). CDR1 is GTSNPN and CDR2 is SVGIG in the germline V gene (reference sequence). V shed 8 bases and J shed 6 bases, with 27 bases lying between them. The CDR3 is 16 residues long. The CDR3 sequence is CATGRRGPHDCDTQYF. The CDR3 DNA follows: TGTGCCACGGGGAGGAGGGGACCGCACGATTGTGATACGCAGTATTTT.

The CDR3 DNA reads TGTGCCAGCAGCTTCCCCATACTTGACAGTGGAAACACCATATATTTT. The encoded protein is CASSFPILDSGNTIYF. The chain uses TRBV5-6 and TRBJ1-3; a possible D gene is TRBD1 (5 bases). V lost 2 bases and J 3 bases, leaving 15 bases between the germline ends. Per the germline V gene, CDR1 is SGHDT and CDR2 is YYEEEE. The CDR3 spans 16 residues.

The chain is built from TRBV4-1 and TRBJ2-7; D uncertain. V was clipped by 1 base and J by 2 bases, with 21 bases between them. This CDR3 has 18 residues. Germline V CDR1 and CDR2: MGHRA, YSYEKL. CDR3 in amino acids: CASSQVPPPRLRPYEQYF. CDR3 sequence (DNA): TGCGCCAGCAGCCAAGTTCCCCCTCCCCGTTTACGTCCCTACGAGCAGTACTTC.